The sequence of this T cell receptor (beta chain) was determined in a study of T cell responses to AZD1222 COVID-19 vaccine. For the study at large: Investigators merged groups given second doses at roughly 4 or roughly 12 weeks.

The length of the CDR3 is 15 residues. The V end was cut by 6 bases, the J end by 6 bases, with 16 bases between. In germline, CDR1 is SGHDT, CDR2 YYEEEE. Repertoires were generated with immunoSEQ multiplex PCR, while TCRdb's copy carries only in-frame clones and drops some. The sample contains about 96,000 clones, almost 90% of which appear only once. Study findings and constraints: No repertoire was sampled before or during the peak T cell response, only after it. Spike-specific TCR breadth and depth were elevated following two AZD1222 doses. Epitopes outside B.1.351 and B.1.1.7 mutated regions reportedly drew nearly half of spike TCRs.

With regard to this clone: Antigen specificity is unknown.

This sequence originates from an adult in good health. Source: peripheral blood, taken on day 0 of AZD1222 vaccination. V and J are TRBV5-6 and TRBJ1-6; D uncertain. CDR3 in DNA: TGTGCCAGCACCCCCGGCCGGGGAGGTAATTCACCCCTCCACTTT. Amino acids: CASTPGRGGNSPLHF.